The clone carrying this T cell receptor beta chain was detected once. This sample stems from a study of blood T cell repertoires in COVID-19. The V and J ends lost 3 bases and 2 bases respectively, with 8 bases between them. This CDR3 region has 13 residues. Germline CDR1 reads SGHNT; CDR2 reads YYREEE (reference sequence). Some clones are missing from TCRdb's copy, which holds only in-frame ones; the method was immunoSEQ multiplex PCR. The table records roughly 79,000 clones, around 90% of them present only once. The chain combines TRBV5-4 with TRBJ2-5; D is ambiguous. The material sequenced was peripheral blood. This TCR derives from a man between 50 and 59 years old with active COVID-19. The DNA of the CDR3 is TGTGCCAGCAGCTCCGTGTCTCAAGAGACCCAGTACTTC. Amino acids: CASSSVSQETQYF. The full variable domain, completed using reference TRBV5-4 and TRBJ2-5, is ETGVTQSPTHLIKTRGQQVTLRCSSQSGHNTVSWYQQALGQGPQFIFQYYREEENGRGNFPPRFSGLQFPNYSSELNVNALELDDSALYLCASSSVSQETQYFGPGTRLLVL.